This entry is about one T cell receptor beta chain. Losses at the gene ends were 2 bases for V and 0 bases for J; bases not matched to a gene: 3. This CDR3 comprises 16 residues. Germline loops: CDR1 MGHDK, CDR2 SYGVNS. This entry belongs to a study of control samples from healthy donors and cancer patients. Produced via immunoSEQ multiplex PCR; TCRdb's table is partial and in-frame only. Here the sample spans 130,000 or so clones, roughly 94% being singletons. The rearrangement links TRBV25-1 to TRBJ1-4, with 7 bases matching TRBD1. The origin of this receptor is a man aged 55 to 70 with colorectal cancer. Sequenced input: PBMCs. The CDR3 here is CASSEEGAATNEKLFF. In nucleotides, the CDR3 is TGTGCCAGCAGTGAAGAGGGGGCTGCAACTAATGAAAAACTGTTTTTT.